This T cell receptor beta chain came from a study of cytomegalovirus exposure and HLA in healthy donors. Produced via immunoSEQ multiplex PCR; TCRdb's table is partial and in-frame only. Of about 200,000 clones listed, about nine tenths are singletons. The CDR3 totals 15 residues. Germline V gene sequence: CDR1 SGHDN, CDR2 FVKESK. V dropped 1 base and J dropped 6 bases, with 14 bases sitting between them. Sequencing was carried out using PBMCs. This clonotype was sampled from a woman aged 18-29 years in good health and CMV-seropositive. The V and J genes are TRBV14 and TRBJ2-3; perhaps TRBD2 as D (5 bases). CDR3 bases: TGTGCCAGCAGCCAAGGGGCTAGCTTATTCGATACGCAGTATTTT. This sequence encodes CASSQGASLFDTQYF.